This T cell receptor beta chain stems from a study of blood T cell repertoires in COVID-19. About the research overall: The United States, Italy and Spain supplied acute and convalescent COVID-19 samples. Nucleic acid was either cDNA or gDNA, and it came from T cells, B-cell-depleted T cells, or PBMCs.

Original processing methods: How many nucleated cells were present was estimated from reference gene primer amplification. Libraries were prepared by immunoSEQ multiplex PCR; TCRdb keeps only in-frame clonotypes and omits some of them. The D gene and trimming were derived from the DNA, and the V and J assignments and clone size from that table. This sample has 120,000 or so clones, with under 85% found just once. This CDR3 comprises 13 residues. Per germline, CDR1 SNHLY and CDR2 FYNNEI. V was shortened by 10 bases and J by 6 bases, with 18 bases between the two germline ends. This sequence joins TRBV2 and TRBJ1-1, with D possibly TRBD1 on 5 matching bases. The sample taken for sequencing was peripheral blood. The receptor's source is a man aged 55 to 70 with acute or convalescent COVID-19. The CDR3 loop reads CATNVGGSAEAFF. CDR3 DNA sequence: TGTGCCACCAACGTCGGGGGGAGCGCTGAAGCTTTCTTT.